These 11 T cell receptor beta chains were sequenced from one sample in a study of T cell responses to AZD1222 COVID-19 vaccine. Generated by immunoSEQ multiplex PCR, the TCRdb table keeps only in-frame clones and is missing some. Among roughly 150,000 clones, around 93% were seen once, and the ten largest hold 4.4%. The sample was peripheral blood, taken on day 0 of AZD1222 vaccination. These receptors came from an adult in good health.

The J gene is TRBJ1-6, the V gene TRBV7-9; 8 nucleotides agree with TRBD1. The junction had 1 base not matched to a gene; V was cut back by 2 bases and J by 10 bases. Germline V gene data show CDR1 as SEHNR and CDR2 as FQNEAQ (reference sequence). The length of the CDR3 is 13 residues. This CDR3 reads CASSLQGASPLHF. In nucleotides, the CDR3 is TGTGCCAGCAGCTTACAGGGGGCATCACCCCTCCACTTT.

V gene TRBV7-2 combines with J gene TRBJ2-7; TRBD2 agrees at 11 bases. The V gene end was trimmed by 6 bases and the J gene end by 7 bases; junction bases not matched to a gene: 11. This CDR3 has 15 amino acids. CDR1 is SGHTA, CDR2 FQGNSA, per germline. The CDR3 spells CASSRFSGRAGEQYF. The CDR3 DNA is TGTGCCAGCAGTCGTTTTAGCGGGAGGGCCGGTGAGCAGTACTTC.

This clone has just one count. The chain employs TRBV6-5 and TRBJ2-7; 7 bases match TRBD1. The CDR3 contains 14 residues. Unmatched junction bases numbered 7, after V lost 6 bases and J lost 2 bases. The germline V gene has CDR1 MNHEY and CDR2 SVGAGI. CDR3 bases: TGTGCCAGCAGGAGGGGGACAGACCCCTACGAGCAGTACTTC. As protein: CASRRGTDPYEQYF.

The V and J genes are TRBV28 and TRBJ2-7; unclear D gene. Germline V CDR1 and CDR2: MDHEN, SYDVKM. The V and J ends lost 5 bases and 0 bases respectively, with 11 bases between them. This CDR3 comprises 14 residues. The CDR3: CASSPLIGSYEQYF. In DNA, the CDR3 is TGTGCCAGCAGTCCGTTAATCGGCTCCTACGAGCAGTACTTC.

The rearrangement joins TRBV19 to TRBJ2-2; 12 bases are shared with TRBD2. The germline gives CDR1 LNHDA, CDR2 SQIVND (reference sequence). CDR3 size: 15 residues. J lost 4 bases, V lost 8 bases, and 5 bases had no gene match. The DNA for the CDR3 is TGTGCCAGTGTACTAGCGGGAGGTAGCACCGGGGAGCTGTTTTTT. It codes for CASVLAGGSTGELFF.

As DNA, the CDR3 is TGTGCCAGCAGCCCGTCCTCTAGCGGTTCAGAGACCCAGTACTTC. It encodes CASSPSSSGSETQYF. The chain joins TRBV3-1 (or the pseudogene TRBV3-2) to TRBJ2-5, with 7 bases matching TRBD2. The J segment lost 4 bases and the V segment lost 4 bases, leaving 9 bases of the junction unmatched. Germline-derived CDR1 and CDR2 are LGHDT and YNNKEL (reference sequence). This CDR3 is built from 15 residues.

The V gene is TRBV9, the J gene TRBJ2-7; the D is unclear. V shed 0 bases and J shed 4 bases, with 11 bases lying between them. CDR3 length: 14 amino acids. Germline lookup yields CDR1 SGDLS and CDR2 YYNGEE. CDR3 sequence reads: CASSVGPTVYEQYF. CDR3 bases: TGTGCCAGCAGCGTAGGTCCGACGGTTTACGAGCAGTACTTC.

V gene TRBV28 combines with J gene TRBJ1-1; D remains ambiguous. Germline lookup yields CDR1 MDHEN and CDR2 SYDVKM. There are 14 residues in the CDR3. The V end was cut by 3 bases, the J end by 6 bases, with 14 bases between. CDR3 region: CASSFVELYPEAFF. CDR3 DNA: TGTGCCAGCAGTTTTGTTGAATTATACCCTGAAGCTTTCTTT.

The rearrangement links TRBV24-1 to TRBJ2-3, with TRBD2 identical over 9 bases. CDR1 and CDR2 from the germline V gene are KGHDR and SFDVKD. The V segment lost 3 bases and the J segment 4 bases; nucleotides outside the gene matches: 4. This CDR3 spans 15 amino acids. This CDR3 is CATSDGGRVADTQYF. The CDR3 region has the DNA TGTGCCACCAGTGATGGCGGGAGGGTGGCAGATACGCAGTATTTT.

The V and J genes are TRBV2 and TRBJ1-5; D perhaps matches TRBD1 (5 bases). From germline, CDR1 is SNHLY and CDR2 FYNNEI. The CDR3 is 16 amino acids. Trimming shortened V by 2 bases and J by 0 bases, and 11 bases separated the two germline ends. The CDR3 protein is CASSESGLYSNQPQHF. The CDR3 bases are TGTGCCAGCAGTGAATCGGGGCTTTATAGCAATCAGCCCCAGCATTTT.

Only a few counts were recorded for this clone. The J gene is TRBJ2-7, the V gene TRBV27; D is possibly TRBD1 (6 bases). CDR3 length: 14 amino acids. The ends were cut back, 0 bases at V and 7 bases at J, with 13 bases in the middle. The germline gives CDR1 MNHEY, CDR2 SMNVEV (reference sequence). The DNA for the CDR3 is TGTGCCAGCAGTTTATCAAGACAGGCCGGGGAGCAGTACTTC. This sequence encodes CASSLSRQAGEQYF.